The 2 T cell receptor beta chains given below trace back to one sample, sequenced in a study of cytomegalovirus exposure and HLA in healthy donors. A multiplex PCR was run with 60 Vbeta primers and 13 Jbeta primers. The table came from immunoSEQ multiplex PCR; TCRdb's copy has only in-frame clones and leaves some out. The sample yields about 170,000 clones, around 78% seen once. Sequencing was performed on PBMCs. These receptors came from a female donor in good health and CMV-seronegative.

This clone was counted once. This chain connects TRBV4-1 to TRBJ1-5; D not resolved. V was pared by 1 base and J by 5 bases, with 18 bases between. The length of the CDR3 is 17 residues. Germline lookup yields CDR1 MGHRA and CDR2 YSYEKL. The CDR3 here is CASSQGSAGRSDQPQHF. In DNA form, the CDR3 reads TGCGCCAGCAGCCAAGGATCCGCAGGTCGGTCGGATCAGCCCCAGCATTTT.

V is TRBV5-1 and J is TRBJ2-5, with D perhaps matching TRBD2 (7 bases). The V end lost 2 bases, the J end lost 5 bases, and 13 bases lay between the germline ends. Germline CDR1 SGHRS, CDR2 YFSETQ. This CDR3 is 14 amino acids long. The CDR3 is CASSFGGLEETQYF. CDR3 DNA: TGCGCCAGCAGCTTCGGGGGGCTGGAGGAGACCCAGTACTTC.